The rows below give T cell receptor beta chains drawn from one sample of a study of PD-L1 blockade in urothelial cancer. The protocol was immunoSEQ multiplex PCR, while the TCRdb copy is restricted to in-frame clones and leaves out a portion. The sample includes about 56,000 clones, roughly 86% of them seen just once. This specimen was PBMCs, taken around atezolizumab (anti-PD-L1) treatment. The receptors were gathered from a middle-aged man with urothelial cancer. The CDR3 runs from the conserved cysteine through the conserved F or W. A D gene is named only where the DNA matches it firmly. Size is omitted from some rows. Given values are once, few, many or a class for expanded clones.

v_gene: TRBV28
abundance: -
d_gene: TRBD1
j_gene: TRBJ1-2
CDR3aa: CASTDRANGYTF
CDR3nt: TGTGCCAGTACAGACAGGGCCAATGGCTACACCTTC

v_gene: TRBV7-3
abundance: -
d_gene: -
j_gene: TRBJ2-3
CDR3aa: CASSSSRGDTQYF
CDR3nt: TGTGCCAGCAGCTCGAGTCGGGGGGATACGCAGTATTTT

v_gene: TRBV27
abundance: -
d_gene: -
j_gene: TRBJ1-5
CDR3aa: CASSFGAGDQPQHF
CDR3nt: TGTGCCAGCAGTTTTGGGGCAGGGGATCAGCCCCAGCATTTT

v_gene: TRBV19
abundance: -
d_gene: -
j_gene: TRBJ2-4
CDR3aa: CASSMETGQNIQYF
CDR3nt: TGTGCCAGTAGTATGGAGACAGGCCAAAACATTCAGTACTTC

v_gene: TRBV5-1
abundance: -
d_gene: TRBD2
j_gene: TRBJ2-3
CDR3aa: CASSLAAGGSDTQYF
CDR3nt: TGCGCCAGCAGCTTGGCCGCGGGGGGGTCAGATACGCAGTATTTT

v_gene: TRBV12-5
abundance: few
d_gene: TRBD2
j_gene: TRBJ2-2
CDR3aa: CASGLAGGPNTGELFF
CDR3nt: TGTGCTAGTGGTTTAGCGGGAGGGCCCAACACCGGGGAGCTGTTTTTT

v_gene: TRBV27
abundance: -
d_gene: -
j_gene: TRBJ1-6
CDR3aa: CASSFQGNSPLHF
CDR3nt: TGTGCCAGCAGTTTCCAGGGGAATTCACCCCTCCACTTT

v_gene: TRBV10-3
abundance: -
d_gene: -
j_gene: TRBJ2-5
CDR3aa: CAISVTGRETQYF
CDR3nt: TGTGCCATCAGTGTAACAGGGCGGGAGACCCAGTACTTC

v_gene: TRBV30
abundance: few
d_gene: -
j_gene: TRBJ1-3
CDR3aa: CAWGRGASGNTIYF
CDR3nt: TGTGCCTGGGGGAGGGGGGCCTCTGGAAACACCATATATTTT

v_gene: TRBV18
abundance: -
d_gene: TRBD2
j_gene: TRBJ2-7
CDR3aa: CASSPETKLAGGEQYF
CDR3nt: TGTGCCAGCTCACCAGAGACTAAACTAGCGGGAGGCGAGCAGTACTTC

v_gene: TRBV4-2
abundance: -
d_gene: -
j_gene: TRBJ1-6
CDR3aa: CASSQDKEGPNSPLHF
CDR3nt: TGTGCCAGCAGCCAAGATAAGGAGGGGCCGAATTCACCCCTCCACTTT

v_gene: TRBV11-2
abundance: once
d_gene: TRBD2
j_gene: TRBJ2-5
CDR3aa: CASSFRSGRASRETQYF
CDR3nt: TGTGCCAGCAGCTTTCGTAGCGGGAGGGCCTCGCGGGAGACCCAGTACTTC

v_gene: TRBV5-6
abundance: once
d_gene: TRBD1
j_gene: TRBJ1-1
CDR3aa: CASSDTGTGAHTEAFF
CDR3nt: TGTGCCAGCAGCGATACCGGGACAGGGGCACACACTGAAGCTTTCTTT

v_gene: TRBV5-1
abundance: -
d_gene: -
j_gene: TRBJ2-1
CDR3aa: CASRSRTYNEQFF
CDR3nt: TGCGCCAGCCGGAGTAGGACCTACAATGAGCAGTTCTTC

v_gene: TRBV5-1
abundance: once
d_gene: TRBD1
j_gene: TRBJ2-7
CDR3aa: CASSLEFSGTGKTYEQYF
CDR3nt: TGCGCCAGCAGCTTGGAATTTTCCGGGACAGGCAAAACCTACGAGCAGTACTTC

v_gene: TRBV5-4
abundance: few
d_gene: -
j_gene: TRBJ1-2
CDR3aa: CASSLAGVLRGPDNYGYTF
CDR3nt: TGTGCCAGCAGCTTGGCCGGGGTTTTGCGGGGACCGGACAACTATGGCTACACCTTC

v_gene: TRBV4-1
abundance: -
d_gene: TRBD2
j_gene: TRBJ2-7
CDR3aa: CASGTSSYEQYF
CDR3nt: TGCGCCAGCGGGACTAGCTCCTACGAGCAGTACTTC

v_gene: TRBV7-6
abundance: once
d_gene: -
j_gene: TRBJ1-3
CDR3aa: CASSLRALGNTIYF
CDR3nt: TGTGCCAGCAGCTTACGAGCATTAGGAAACACCATATATTTT

v_gene: TRBV2
abundance: -
d_gene: TRBD1
j_gene: TRBJ1-2
CDR3aa: CAGGTGDPYGYTF
CDR3nt: TGTGCCGGAGGGACAGGGGATCCCTATGGCTACACCTTC

v_gene: TRBV4-2
abundance: -
d_gene: TRBD2
j_gene: TRBJ2-1
CDR3aa: CASSPLSGSTYNEQFF
CDR3nt: TGTGCCAGCAGCCCACTTAGCGGGAGCACCTACAATGAGCAGTTCTTC

v_gene: TRBV28
abundance: -
d_gene: -
j_gene: TRBJ1-2
CDR3aa: CASSLSGDGYTF
CDR3nt: TGTGCCAGCAGTTTGTCGGGGGATGGCTACACCTTC

v_gene: TRBV7-8
abundance: -
d_gene: TRBD1
j_gene: TRBJ1-6
CDR3aa: CASSLRNKGGQANSPLHF
CDR3nt: TGTGCCAGCAGCTTAAGAAACAAGGGAGGACAGGCGAATTCACCCCTCCACTTT

v_gene: TRBV27
abundance: once
d_gene: -
j_gene: TRBJ2-7
CDR3aa: CASSPAGPRSHEQYF
CDR3nt: TGTGCCAGCAGCCCGGCGGGCCCGCGGAGCCACGAGCAGTACTTC

v_gene: TRBV6-5
abundance: -
d_gene: -
j_gene: TRBJ2-7
CDR3aa: CATDFNSRQYF
CDR3nt: TGTGCCACCGATTTCAACAGTAGGCAGTACTTC

v_gene: TRBV11-2
abundance: -
d_gene: TRBD2
j_gene: TRBJ2-1
CDR3aa: CASSSLAGPTYNEQFF
CDR3nt: TGTGCCAGCAGCTCACTAGCGGGACCTACCTACAATGAGCAGTTCTTC

v_gene: TRBV5-6
abundance: -
d_gene: -
j_gene: TRBJ2-5
CDR3aa: CASSLETVQETQYF
CDR3nt: TGTGCCAGCAGCTTGGAGACAGTCCAAGAGACCCAGTACTTC

v_gene: TRBV19
abundance: once
d_gene: -
j_gene: TRBJ1-1
CDR3aa: CASSRSSTANTEAFF
CDR3nt: TGTGCCAGTAGTAGATCGTCTACAGCGAACACTGAAGCTTTCTTT

v_gene: TRBV28
abundance: -
d_gene: -
j_gene: TRBJ2-1
CDR3aa: CAMDCLSYNEQFF
CDR3nt: TGTGCCATGGACTGTCTCTCCTACAATGAGCAGTTCTTC

v_gene: TRBV28
abundance: few
d_gene: -
j_gene: TRBJ1-2
CDR3aa: CASSLVQGTVYGYTF
CDR3nt: TGTGCCAGCAGTTTAGTGCAGGGCACGGTCTATGGCTACACCTTC

v_gene: TRBV5-1
abundance: -
d_gene: -
j_gene: TRBJ2-1
CDR3aa: CASSLDQRSYNEQFF
CDR3nt: TGCGCCAGCAGCTTGGACCAGCGGAGCTACAATGAGCAGTTCTTC

v_gene: TRBV5-1
abundance: -
d_gene: TRBD2
j_gene: TRBJ2-1
CDR3aa: CASSLDGASGIEFF
CDR3nt: TGCGCCAGCAGCTTGGACGGTGCGAGCGGGATAGAGTTCTTC

v_gene: TRBV13
abundance: few
d_gene: -
j_gene: TRBJ1-1
CDR3aa: CASSLRGGATEAFF
CDR3nt: TGTGCCAGCAGCTTAAGGGGAGGTGCCACTGAAGCTTTCTTT

v_gene: TRBV28
abundance: once
d_gene: TRBD2
j_gene: TRBJ2-5
CDR3aa: CASSLLAGVAETQYF
CDR3nt: TGTGCCAGCAGTTTATTAGCGGGAGTGGCAGAGACCCAGTACTTC

v_gene: TRBV6-5
abundance: few
d_gene: -
j_gene: TRBJ1-2
CDR3aa: CASSYSAGPYGYTF
CDR3nt: TGTGCCAGCAGTTACTCGGCGGGCCCCTATGGCTACACCTTC

v_gene: TRBV7-9
abundance: -
d_gene: TRBD1
j_gene: TRBJ1-5
CDR3aa: CASQAFGTGVNQPQHF
CDR3nt: TGTGCCAGCCAAGCCTTCGGGACAGGGGTCAATCAGCCCCAGCATTTT

v_gene: TRBV28
abundance: -
d_gene: TRBD1
j_gene: TRBJ1-1
CDR3aa: CASSSSGTGSTEAFF
CDR3nt: TGTGCCAGCAGCTCCTCCGGGACAGGGTCGACTGAAGCTTTCTTT